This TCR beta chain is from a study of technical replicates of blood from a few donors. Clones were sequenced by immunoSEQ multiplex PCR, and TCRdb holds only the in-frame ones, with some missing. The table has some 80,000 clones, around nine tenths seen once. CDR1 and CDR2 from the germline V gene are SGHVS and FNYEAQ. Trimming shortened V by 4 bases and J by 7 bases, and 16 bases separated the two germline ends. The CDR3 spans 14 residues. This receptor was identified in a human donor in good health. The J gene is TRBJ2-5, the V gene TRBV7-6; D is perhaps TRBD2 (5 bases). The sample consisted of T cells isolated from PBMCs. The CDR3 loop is CASSSVLRARTQYF. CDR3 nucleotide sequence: TGTGCCAGCAGCTCGGTACTGCGGGCGCGGACCCAGTACTTC.